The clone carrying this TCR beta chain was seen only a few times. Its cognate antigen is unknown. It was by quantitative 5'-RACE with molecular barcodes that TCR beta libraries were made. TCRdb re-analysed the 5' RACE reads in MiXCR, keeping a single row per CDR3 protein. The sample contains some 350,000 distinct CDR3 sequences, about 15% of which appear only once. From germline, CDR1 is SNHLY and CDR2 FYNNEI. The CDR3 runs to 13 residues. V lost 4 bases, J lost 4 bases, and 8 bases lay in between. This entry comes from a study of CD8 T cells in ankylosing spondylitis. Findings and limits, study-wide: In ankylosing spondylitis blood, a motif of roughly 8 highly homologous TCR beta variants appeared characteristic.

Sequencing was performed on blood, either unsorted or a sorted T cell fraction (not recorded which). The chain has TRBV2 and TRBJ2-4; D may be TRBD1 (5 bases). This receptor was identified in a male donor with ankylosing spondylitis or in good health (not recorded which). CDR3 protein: CASSVDRKNIQYF. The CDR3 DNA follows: TGTGCCAGCAGTGTTGACAGAAAAAACATTCAGTACTTC. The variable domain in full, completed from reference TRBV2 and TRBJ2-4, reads EPEVTQTPSHQVTQMGQEVILRCVPISNHLYFYWYRQILGQKVEFLVSFYNNEISEKSEIFDDQFSVERPDGSNFTLKIRSTKLEDSAMYFCASSVDRKNIQYFGAGTRLSVL.